This record concerns one TCR beta chain sequence. The source of the sample is a study of control samples from healthy donors and cancer patients. Using immunoSEQ multiplex PCR, the repertoire was profiled, and TCRdb retains in-frame clones only, with some absent. The table lists over 100,000 clones, around 89% of them singletons. This sequence originates from a woman aged 50 to 65 in good health. Sequenced input: blood.

CDR3 sequence: CASSLGGRGNYGYTF. DNA for the CDR3: TGCGCCAGCAGCCTAGGAGGCAGGGGAAACTATGGCTACACCTTC. The rearrangement uses TRBV5-1 and TRBJ1-2; D may be TRBD1 (6 bases). This CDR3 spans 15 amino acids. Germline values: CDR1 SGHRS, CDR2 YFSETQ. Trimming removed 4 bases at V and 2 bases at J, with 15 bases between.